The clone carrying this T cell receptor (beta chain) was seen a few times. The protocol was immunoSEQ multiplex PCR, while the TCRdb copy is restricted to in-frame clones and leaves out a portion. Found here are just over 650,000 clones, 70% to 90% of them singletons; the top ten hold about 0.24%. The data originate from a study of blood T cell repertoires in COVID-19. Study overall: Some COVID-19 samples were acute and others convalescent; all came from the United States, Italy and Spain. From T cells, B-cell-depleted T cells, or PBMCs came the material, which was cDNA or gDNA.

Germline CDR1 is MDHEN and CDR2 is SYDVKM. V lost 3 bases to trimming and J lost 4 bases, with 3 bases between them. The CDR3 contains 12 residues. The sequenced sample consisted of peripheral blood. The receptor comes from a woman between 18 and 29 years old with acute or convalescent COVID-19. This chain connects TRBV28 to TRBJ2-2; D unresolved. The CDR3 DNA reads as TGTGCCAGCAGTTTTAGCACCGGGGAGCTGTTTTTT. Translation: CASSFSTGELFF.